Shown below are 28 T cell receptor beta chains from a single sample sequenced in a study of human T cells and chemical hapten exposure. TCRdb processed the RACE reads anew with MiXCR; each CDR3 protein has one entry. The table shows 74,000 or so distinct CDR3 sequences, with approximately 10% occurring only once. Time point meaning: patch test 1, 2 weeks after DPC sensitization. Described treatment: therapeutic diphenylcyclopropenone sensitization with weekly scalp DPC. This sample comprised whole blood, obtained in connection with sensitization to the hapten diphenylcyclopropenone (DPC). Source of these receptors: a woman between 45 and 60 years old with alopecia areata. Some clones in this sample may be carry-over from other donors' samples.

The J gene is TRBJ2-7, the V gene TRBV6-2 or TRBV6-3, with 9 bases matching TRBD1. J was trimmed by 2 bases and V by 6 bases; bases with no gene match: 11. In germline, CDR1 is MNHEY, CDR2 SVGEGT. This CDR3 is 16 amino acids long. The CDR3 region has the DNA TGTGCCAGCAGGTCCGTCTACCGGGACAGGGCCTACGAGCAGTACTTC. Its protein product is CASRSVYRDRAYEQYF.

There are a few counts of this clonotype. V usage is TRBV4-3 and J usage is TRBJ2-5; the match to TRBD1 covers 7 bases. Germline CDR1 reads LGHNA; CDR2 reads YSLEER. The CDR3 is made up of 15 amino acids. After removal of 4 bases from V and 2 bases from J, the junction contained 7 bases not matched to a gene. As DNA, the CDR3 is TGCGCCAGCAGCCGGAACGGACAGGCACAAGAGACCCAGTACTTC. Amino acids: CASSRNGQAQETQYF.

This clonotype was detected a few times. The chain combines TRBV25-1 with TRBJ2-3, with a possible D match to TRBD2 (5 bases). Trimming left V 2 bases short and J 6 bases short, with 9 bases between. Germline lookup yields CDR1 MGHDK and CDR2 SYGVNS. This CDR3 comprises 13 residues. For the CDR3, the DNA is TGTGCCAGCAGTGAAGGAGGCGAGGATACGCAGTATTTT. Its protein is CASSEGGEDTQYF.

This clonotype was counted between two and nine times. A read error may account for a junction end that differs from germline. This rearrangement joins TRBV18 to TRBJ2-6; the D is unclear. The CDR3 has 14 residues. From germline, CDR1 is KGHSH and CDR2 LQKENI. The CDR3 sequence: CASPPPSGANVLTF. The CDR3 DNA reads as TGTGCCAGCCCACCACCCTCTGGGGCCAACGTCCTGACTTTC.

CDR3 region: CSVREGGNQPQHF. As DNA, the CDR3 is TGCAGCGTTAGAGAGGGCGGCAATCAGCCCCAGCATTTT. V and J are TRBV29-1 and TRBJ1-5; D not certain. V shed 5 bases and J shed 2 bases, with 10 bases lying between them. The CDR3 runs 13 residues. Germline V lookup: CDR1 SQVTM, CDR2 ANQGSEA.

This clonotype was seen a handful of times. CDR3 residues: CASSPDYGYGYTF. CDR3 in DNA: TGTGCCAGCAGCCCCGATTATGGCTATGGCTACACCTTC. The chain carries TRBV12-3 or TRBV12-4 and TRBJ1-2; no reliable D call. This CDR3 region has 13 residues. V dropped 6 bases and J dropped 4 bases, with 12 bases sitting between them.

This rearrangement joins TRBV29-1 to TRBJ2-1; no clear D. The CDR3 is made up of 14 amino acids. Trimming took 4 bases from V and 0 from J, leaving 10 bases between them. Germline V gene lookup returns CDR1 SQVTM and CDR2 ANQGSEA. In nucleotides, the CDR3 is TGCAGCGTTGTTAAGGTCAGCTCCTACAATGAGCAGTTCTTC. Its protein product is CSVVKVSSYNEQFF.

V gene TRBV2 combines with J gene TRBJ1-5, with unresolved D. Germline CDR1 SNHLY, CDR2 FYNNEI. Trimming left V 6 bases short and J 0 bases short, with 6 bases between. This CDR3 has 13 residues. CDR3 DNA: TGTGCCAGCAGGGCTGATAGCAATCAGCCCCAGCATTTT. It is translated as CASRADSNQPQHF.

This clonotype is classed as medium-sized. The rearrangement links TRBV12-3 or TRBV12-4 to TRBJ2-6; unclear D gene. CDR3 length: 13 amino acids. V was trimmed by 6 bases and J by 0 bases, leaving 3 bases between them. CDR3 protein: CASRDSGANVLTF. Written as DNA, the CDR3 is TGTGCCAGCAGGGACTCTGGGGCCAACGTCCTGACTTTC.

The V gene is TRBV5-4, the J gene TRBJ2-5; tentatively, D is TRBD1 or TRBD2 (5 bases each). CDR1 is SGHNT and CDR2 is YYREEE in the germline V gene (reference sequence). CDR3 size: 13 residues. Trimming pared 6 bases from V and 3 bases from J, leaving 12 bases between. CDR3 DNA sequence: TGTGCCAGCAACCGGGACGTTGAAGAGACCCAGTACTTC. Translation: CASNRDVEETQYF.

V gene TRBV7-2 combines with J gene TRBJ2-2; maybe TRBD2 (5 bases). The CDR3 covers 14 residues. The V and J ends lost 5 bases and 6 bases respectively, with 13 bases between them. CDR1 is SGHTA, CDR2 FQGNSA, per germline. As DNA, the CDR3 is TGTGCCAGCAGCCCCGGACTTCGTGCCGGGGAGCTGTTTTTT. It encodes CASSPGLRAGELFF. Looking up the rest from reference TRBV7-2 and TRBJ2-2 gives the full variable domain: GAGVSQSPSNKVTEKGKDVELRCDPISGHTALYWYRQSLGQGLEFLIYFQGNSAPDKSGLPSDRFSAERTGGSVSTLTIQRTQQEDSAVYLCASSPGLRAGELFFGEGSRLTVL.

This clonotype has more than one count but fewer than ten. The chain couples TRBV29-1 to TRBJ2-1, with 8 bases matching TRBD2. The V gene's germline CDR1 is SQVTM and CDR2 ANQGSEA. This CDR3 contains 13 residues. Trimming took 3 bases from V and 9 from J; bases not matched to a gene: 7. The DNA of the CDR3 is TGCAGCGTTGAGGGACTAGGATCGGGTGAGCAGTTCTTC. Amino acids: CSVEGLGSGEQFF.

The CDR3 bases are TGTGCCAGCACGGGGACATTCTCCGGGAGGGCCAACGTCCTGACTTTC. Its translation: CASTGTFSGRANVLTF. The V and J genes are TRBV6-1 and TRBJ2-6; D might be TRBD1 (6 bases). The germline V gene encodes CDR1 MNHNS and CDR2 SASEGT. Trimming cost V 7 bases and J 5 bases, with 18 bases left between them. The CDR3 has 16 amino acids.

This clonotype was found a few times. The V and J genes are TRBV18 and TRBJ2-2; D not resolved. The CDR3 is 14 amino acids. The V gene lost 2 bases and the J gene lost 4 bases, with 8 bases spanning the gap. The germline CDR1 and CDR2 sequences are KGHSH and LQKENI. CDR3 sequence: CASSPVPGTGELFF. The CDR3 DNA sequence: TGTGCCAGCTCACCAGTCCCCGGCACCGGGGAGCTGTTTTTT.

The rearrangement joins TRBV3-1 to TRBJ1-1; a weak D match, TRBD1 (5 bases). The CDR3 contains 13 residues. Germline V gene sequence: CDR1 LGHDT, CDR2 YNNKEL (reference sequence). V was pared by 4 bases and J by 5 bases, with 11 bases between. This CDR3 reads CASSLVGGTEAFF. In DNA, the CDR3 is TGTGCCAGCAGCCTCGTGGGGGGGACTGAAGCTTTCTTT.

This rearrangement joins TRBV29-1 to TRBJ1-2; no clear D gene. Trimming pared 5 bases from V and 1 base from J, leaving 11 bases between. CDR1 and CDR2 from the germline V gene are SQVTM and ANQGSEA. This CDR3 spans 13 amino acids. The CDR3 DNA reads TGCAGCGTTCTTTTTACGGATAACTATGGCTACACCTTC. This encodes CSVLFTDNYGYTF.

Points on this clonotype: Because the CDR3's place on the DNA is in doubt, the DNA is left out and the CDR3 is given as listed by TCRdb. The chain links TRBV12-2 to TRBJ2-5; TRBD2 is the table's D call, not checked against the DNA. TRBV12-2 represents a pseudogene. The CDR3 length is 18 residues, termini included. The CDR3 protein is CASRLVGSGSGLYGTQYF.

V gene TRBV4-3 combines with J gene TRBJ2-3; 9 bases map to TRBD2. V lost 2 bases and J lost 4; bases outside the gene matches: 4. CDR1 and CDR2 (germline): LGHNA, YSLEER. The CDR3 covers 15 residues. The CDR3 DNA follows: TGCGCCAGCAGCCAAAGCGGGAGGTGGGCAGATACGCAGTATTTT. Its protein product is CASSQSGRWADTQYF.

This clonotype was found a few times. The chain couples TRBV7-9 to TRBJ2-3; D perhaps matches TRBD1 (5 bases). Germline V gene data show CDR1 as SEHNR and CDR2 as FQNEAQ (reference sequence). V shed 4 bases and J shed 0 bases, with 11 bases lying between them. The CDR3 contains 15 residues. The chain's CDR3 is CASSWRQSSTDTQYF. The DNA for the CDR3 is TGTGCCAGCAGCTGGCGACAGAGCAGCACAGATACGCAGTATTTT.

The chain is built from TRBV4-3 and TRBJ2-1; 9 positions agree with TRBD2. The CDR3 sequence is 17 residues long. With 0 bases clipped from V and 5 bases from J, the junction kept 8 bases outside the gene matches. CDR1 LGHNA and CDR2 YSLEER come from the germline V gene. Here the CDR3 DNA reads TGCGCCAGCAGCCAAGAAATAACGGCTAGCGGGAACAATGAGCAGTTCTTC. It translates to CASSQEITASGNNEQFF.

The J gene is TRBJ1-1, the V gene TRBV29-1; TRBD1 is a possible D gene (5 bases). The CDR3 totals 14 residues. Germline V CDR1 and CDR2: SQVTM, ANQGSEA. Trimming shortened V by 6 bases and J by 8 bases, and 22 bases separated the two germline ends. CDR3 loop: CSVLNKGRDPEAFF. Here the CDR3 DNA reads TGCAGCGTGTTGAACAAGGGCAGGGACCCCGAAGCTTTCTTT.

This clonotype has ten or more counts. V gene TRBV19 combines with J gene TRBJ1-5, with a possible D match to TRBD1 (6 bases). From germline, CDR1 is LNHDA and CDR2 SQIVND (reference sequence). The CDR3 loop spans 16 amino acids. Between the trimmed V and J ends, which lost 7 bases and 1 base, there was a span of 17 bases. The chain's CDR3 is CASNPRGPQSNQPQHF. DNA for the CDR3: TGTGCCAGTAATCCCAGGGGCCCCCAAAGCAATCAGCCCCAGCATTTT.

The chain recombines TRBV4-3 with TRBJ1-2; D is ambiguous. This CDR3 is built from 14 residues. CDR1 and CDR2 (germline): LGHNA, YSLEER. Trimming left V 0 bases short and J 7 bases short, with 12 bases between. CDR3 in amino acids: CASSQDPSTGGYTF. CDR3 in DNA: TGCGCCAGCAGCCAAGATCCGTCTACGGGTGGCTACACCTTC.

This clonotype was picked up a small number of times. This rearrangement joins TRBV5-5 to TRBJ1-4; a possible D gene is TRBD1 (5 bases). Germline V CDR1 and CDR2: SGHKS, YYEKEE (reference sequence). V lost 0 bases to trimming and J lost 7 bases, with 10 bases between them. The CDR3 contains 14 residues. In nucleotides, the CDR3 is TGTGCCAGCAGCTTGGGGGGCACAATTGAAAAACTGTTTTTT. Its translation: CASSLGGTIEKLFF.

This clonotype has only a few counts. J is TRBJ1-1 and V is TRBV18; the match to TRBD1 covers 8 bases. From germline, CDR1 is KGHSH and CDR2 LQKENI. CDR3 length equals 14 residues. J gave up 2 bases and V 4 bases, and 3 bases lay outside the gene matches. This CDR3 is CASSLQGANTEAFF. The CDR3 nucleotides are TGTGCCAGCTCACTTCAGGGGGCTAACACTGAAGCTTTCTTT.

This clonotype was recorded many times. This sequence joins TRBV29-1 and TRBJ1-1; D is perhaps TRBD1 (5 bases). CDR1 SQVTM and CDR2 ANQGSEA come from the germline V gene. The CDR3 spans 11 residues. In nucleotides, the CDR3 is TGCACCCCAATGAAGGGGACTGAAGCTTTCTTT. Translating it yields CTPMKGTEAFF.

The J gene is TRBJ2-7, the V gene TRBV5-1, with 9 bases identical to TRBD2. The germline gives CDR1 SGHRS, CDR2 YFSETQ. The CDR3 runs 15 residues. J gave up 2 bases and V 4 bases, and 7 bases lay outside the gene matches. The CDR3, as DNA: TGCGCCAGCAGCCCCTCTAGCGGGGTGACCTACGAGCAGTACTTC. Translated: CASSPSSGVTYEQYF.

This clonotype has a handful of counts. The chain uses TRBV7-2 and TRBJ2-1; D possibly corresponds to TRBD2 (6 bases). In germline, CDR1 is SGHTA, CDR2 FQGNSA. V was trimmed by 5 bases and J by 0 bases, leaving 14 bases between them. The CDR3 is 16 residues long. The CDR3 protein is CASSRRGGTSYNEQFF. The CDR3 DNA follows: TGTGCCAGCAGCCGGAGGGGCGGGACCTCCTACAATGAGCAGTTCTTC.